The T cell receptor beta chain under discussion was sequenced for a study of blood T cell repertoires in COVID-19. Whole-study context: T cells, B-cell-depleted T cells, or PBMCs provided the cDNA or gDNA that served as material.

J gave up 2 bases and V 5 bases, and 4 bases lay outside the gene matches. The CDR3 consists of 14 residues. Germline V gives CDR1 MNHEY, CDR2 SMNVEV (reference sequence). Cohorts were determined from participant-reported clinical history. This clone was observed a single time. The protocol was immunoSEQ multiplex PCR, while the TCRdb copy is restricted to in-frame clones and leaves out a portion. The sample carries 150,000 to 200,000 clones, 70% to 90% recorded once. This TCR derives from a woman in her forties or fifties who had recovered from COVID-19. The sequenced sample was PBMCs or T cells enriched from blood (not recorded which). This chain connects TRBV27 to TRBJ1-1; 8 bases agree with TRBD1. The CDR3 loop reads CASSPGQVNTEAFF. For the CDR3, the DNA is TGTGCCAGCAGTCCGGGACAGGTTAACACTGAAGCTTTCTTT.